These 9 T cell receptor beta chains share one sample of origin, sequenced in a study of cytomegalovirus exposure and HLA in healthy donors. Primers included in the PCR were 60 Vbeta and 13 Jbeta primers. The protocol was immunoSEQ multiplex PCR, while the TCRdb copy is restricted to in-frame clones and leaves out a portion. The profile shows roughly 100,000 clones, 70% to 85% of them singletons. Sequenced input: PBMCs. The receptors derive from a woman under 30 in good health and CMV-seropositive.

This clone has more than one count but fewer than ten. The rearrangement joins TRBV11-2 to TRBJ1-2; D is uncertain. The CDR3 spans 14 residues. The V end lost 0 bases, the J end lost 7 bases, and 12 bases lay between the germline ends. Germline-derived CDR1 and CDR2 are SGHAT and FQNNGV. The CDR3 reads CASSLERQGVGYTF. CDR3 coding DNA: TGTGCCAGCAGCTTAGAGAGGCAAGGAGTTGGCTACACCTTC.

The chain combines TRBV6-5 with TRBJ2-7, with D perhaps matching TRBD2 (6 bases). Trimming pared 7 bases from V and 6 bases from J, leaving 7 bases between. The CDR3 consists of 10 residues. Per the germline V gene, CDR1 is MNHEY and CDR2 is SVGAGI. CDR3 coding DNA: TGTGCCAGCATGGGAGGCGAGCAGTACTTC. It yields the protein CASMGGEQYF.

The chain employs TRBV2 and TRBJ1-2, with D uncertain. The CDR3 extends over 14 amino acids. The germline V and J ends were trimmed by 2 bases and 6 bases, with 13 bases remaining between them. Germline V gene sequence: CDR1 SNHLY, CDR2 FYNNEI. The CDR3 region has the DNA TGTGCCAGCAGTGAATCTTCCGGGATCGATGGCTACACCTTC. Its translation is CASSESSGIDGYTF.

The chain joins TRBV11-2 to TRBJ1-4; 8 nucleotides match TRBD1. Germline V lookup: CDR1 SGHAT, CDR2 FQNNGV. This CDR3 has 17 residues. J was trimmed by 2 bases and V by 4 bases; bases with no gene match: 9. CDR3 loop: CASSSRTGRDTNEKLFF. In DNA form, the CDR3 reads TGTGCCAGCAGCTCTAGGACAGGGAGGGATACTAATGAAAAACTGTTTTTT. The whole variable domain, filled in from reference TRBV11-2 and TRBJ1-4, reads EAGVAQSPRYKIIEKRQSVAFWCNPISGHATLYWYQQILGQGPKLLIQFQNNGVVDDSQLPKDRFSAERLKGVDSTLKIQPAKLEDSAVYLCASSSRTGRDTNEKLFFGSGTQLSVL.

The chain carries TRBV7-9 and TRBJ2-3; tentative D call: TRBD2 (5 bases). This CDR3 contains 14 residues. Germline V gene lookup returns CDR1 SEHNR and CDR2 FQNEAQ (reference sequence). V shed 5 bases and J shed 2 bases, with 11 bases lying between them. CDR3 in DNA: TGTGCCAGCAGCCCTGGACTGTTCACAGATACGCAGTATTTT. Protein: CASSPGLFTDTQYF.

This clone has just one count. V is TRBV2 and J is TRBJ2-5; the match to TRBD1 covers 7 bases. J gave up 2 bases and V 8 bases, and 5 bases lay outside the gene matches. Germline values: CDR1 SNHLY, CDR2 FYNNEI. This CDR3 is built from 13 residues. The CDR3 loop reads CASRAGGQETQYF. CDR3 DNA sequence: TGTGCCAGCCGGGCAGGGGGACAAGAGACCCAGTACTTC.

V usage is TRBV19 and J usage is TRBJ1-2; 7 bases agree with TRBD1. The CDR3 length is 14 residues. V was clipped by 7 bases and J by 8 bases; unmatched bases: 13. Germline V gene data show CDR1 as LNHDA and CDR2 as SQIVND (reference sequence). This CDR3 is CASTKGTAAFGYTF. DNA of the CDR3: TGTGCCAGTACCAAGGGGACAGCTGCCTTCGGCTACACCTTC. The complete variable domain, with remaining parts taken from reference TRBV19 and TRBJ1-2, reads DGGITQSPKYLFRKEGQNVTLSCEQNLNHDAMYWYRQDPGQGLRLIYYSQIVNDFQKGDIAEGYSVSREKKESFPLTVTSAQKNPTAFYLCASTKGTAAFGYTFGSGTRLTVV.

This chain links TRBV7-2 with TRBJ1-2; D might be TRBD1 (6 bases). This CDR3 comprises 14 residues. The V end lost 1 base, the J end lost 4 bases, and 10 bases lay between the germline ends. Looked up from germline, CDR1 is SGHTA and CDR2 is FQGNSA. DNA of the CDR3: TGTGCCAGCAGCTTAGTGGTGGGGGCCTATGGCTACACCTTC. This encodes CASSLVVGAYGYTF.

The rearrangement uses TRBV2 and TRBJ1-3, with TRBD1 identical over 8 bases. CDR1 is SNHLY and CDR2 is FYNNEI in the germline V gene. V was clipped by 7 bases and J by 2 bases; unmatched bases: 7. This CDR3 spans 15 amino acids. CDR3 loop: CASKDRGSTGNTIYF. The CDR3 nucleotides are TGTGCCAGCAAAGACAGGGGTTCAACTGGAAACACCATATATTTT.